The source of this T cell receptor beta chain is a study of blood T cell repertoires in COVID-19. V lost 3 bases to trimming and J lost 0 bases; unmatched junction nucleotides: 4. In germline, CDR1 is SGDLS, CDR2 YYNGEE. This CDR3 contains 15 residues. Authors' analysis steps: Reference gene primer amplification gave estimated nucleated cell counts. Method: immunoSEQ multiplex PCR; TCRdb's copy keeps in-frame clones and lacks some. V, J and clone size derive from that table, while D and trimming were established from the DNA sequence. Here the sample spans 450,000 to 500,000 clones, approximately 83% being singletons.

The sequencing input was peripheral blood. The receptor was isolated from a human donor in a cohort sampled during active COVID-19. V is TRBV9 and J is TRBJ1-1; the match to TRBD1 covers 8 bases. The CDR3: CASSASGGLNTEAFF. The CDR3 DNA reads TGTGCCAGCAGCGCTTCAGGGGGCCTGAACACTGAAGCTTTCTTT.